Listed here are 20 T cell receptor beta chains from one sample, sequenced in a study of blood T cell repertoires in COVID-19. This table comes from immunoSEQ multiplex PCR, and its TCRdb copy is limited to in-frame clones, with some not included. Of about 180,000 clones in the sample, 70% to 90% were seen once. Source material: peripheral blood. Source of these receptors: a human donor with active or convalescent COVID-19. The donor label of this sample is uncertain.

V and J are TRBV12-3 or TRBV12-4 and TRBJ1-1, with D perhaps TRBD1 (5 bases). Trimming cost V 3 bases and J 7 bases, with 12 bases left between them. The CDR3 covers 13 residues. The CDR3 DNA is TGTGCCAGCAGTTTGTTTATTCAGGGTGAAGCTTTCTTT. It is translated as CASSLFIQGEAFF.

This chain joins TRBV7-9 and TRBJ1-1; D unresolved. V gave up 5 bases and J gave up 0 bases, with 7 bases separating them. Per the germline V gene, CDR1 is SEHNR and CDR2 is FQNEAQ (reference sequence). This CDR3 contains 13 residues. The chain's CDR3 is CASSRGVNTEAFF. The CDR3 DNA follows: TGTGCCAGCAGCCGAGGAGTGAACACTGAAGCTTTCTTT.

The chain combines TRBV4-3 with TRBJ1-5; possibly TRBD1 for D (5 bases). Trimming pared 1 base from V and 4 bases from J, leaving 11 bases between. CDR1 is LGHNA, CDR2 YSLEER, per germline. The CDR3 spans 15 residues. CDR3 nucleotides: TGCGCCAGCAGCCAAGGAGGAGGGGAAAATCAGCCCCAGCATTTT. This sequence encodes CASSQGGGENQPQHF.

The CDR3 nucleotides read TGCGCCAGCAGGATGACAGGGCTCCAAGAGACCCAGTACTTC. Its protein product is CASRMTGLQETQYF. The genes are TRBV5-1 and TRBJ2-5, with 7 bases lining up with TRBD1. The CDR3 is 14 amino acids. J lost 1 base, V lost 5 bases, and 5 bases had no gene match. Germline loops: CDR1 SGHRS, CDR2 YFSETQ.

The chain links TRBV13 to TRBJ2-7; D uncertain. V dropped 2 bases and J dropped 0 bases, with 8 bases sitting between them. Looked up from germline, CDR1 is PRHDT and CDR2 is FYEKMQ (reference sequence). The CDR3 has 14 amino acids. The CDR3 protein is CASSLRGFSYEQYF. For the CDR3, the DNA is TGTGCCAGCAGCTTAAGAGGCTTCTCCTACGAGCAGTACTTC.

The chain is built from TRBV30 and TRBJ2-5; D is uncertain. The CDR3 has 13 amino acids. Per germline, CDR1 GTSNPN and CDR2 SVGIG (reference sequence). Trimming stripped 4 bases from V and 4 bases from J, with 13 bases between. The CDR3 region has the DNA TGTGCCTGGAAGGCGGATATGGTAGAGACCCAGTACTTC. It translates to CAWKADMVETQYF. Full variable domain (missing parts from reference TRBV30 and TRBJ2-5): SQTIHQWPATLVQPVGSPLSLECTVEGTSNPNLYWYRQAAGRGLQLLFYSVGIGQISSEVPQNLSASRPQDRQFILSSKKLLLSDSGFYLCAWKADMVETQYFGPGTRLLVL.

The CDR3 nucleotides are TGTGCCAGCACCCTGGGGGGTGCGCGGGGCTACACCTTC. It yields the protein CASTLGGARGYTF. The chain links TRBV2 to TRBJ1-2, with D tentatively TRBD1 (5 bases). CDR1 and CDR2 from the germline V gene are SNHLY and FYNNEI. The CDR3 covers 13 residues. V lost 7 bases to trimming and J lost 8 bases, with 17 bases between them.

The chain joins TRBV9 to TRBJ2-5; 7 nucleotides agree with TRBD2. J gave up 5 bases and V 4 bases, and 5 bases lay outside the gene matches. Germline V gene sequence: CDR1 SGDLS, CDR2 YYNGEE. The CDR3 runs to 13 residues. The DNA of the CDR3 is TGTGCCAGCAGCATCAATAGCGGGGAGACCCAGTACTTC. Its translation is CASSINSGETQYF.

The chain links TRBV11-2 to TRBJ1-1; D not certain. Germline CDR1 SGHAT, CDR2 FQNNGV. The CDR3 totals 13 residues. V was cut by 5 bases and J by 10 bases, with 17 bases left in between. The CDR3 DNA sequence: TGTGCCAGCAGCCTTAGGACTGTTGGTGTAGCTTTCTTT. Translation gives CASSLRTVGVAFF.

This chain uses TRBV12-3 or TRBV12-4 with TRBJ2-7; D is perhaps TRBD1 (5 bases). CDR3 length: 11 residues. Between the trimmed V and J ends, which lost 5 bases and 4 bases, there was a span of 6 bases. CDR3 amino acids: CASSRGYEQYF. CDR3 DNA sequence: TGTGCCAGCAGTAGGGGTTACGAGCAGTACTTC.

The sample holds one count of this clone. The CDR3 loop reads CASSLRGQGPGELFF. The CDR3 region has the DNA TGTGCCAGCAGCTTGAGAGGACAGGGGCCCGGGGAGCTGTTTTTT. This chain uses TRBV5-4 with TRBJ2-2; 9 nucleotides line up with TRBD1. The CDR3 totals 15 residues. Germline V gives CDR1 SGHNT, CDR2 YYREEE (reference sequence). V lost 1 base to trimming and J lost 6 bases; unmatched junction nucleotides: 4.

The chain has TRBV19 and TRBJ2-7; 10 positions agree with TRBD1. Trimming took 4 bases from V and 1 from J; bases not matched to a gene: 7. Per the germline V gene, CDR1 is LNHDA and CDR2 is SQIVND (reference sequence). The CDR3 is made up of 16 amino acids. The CDR3 region is CASSTPPGQGSYEQYF. DNA of the CDR3: TGTGCCAGTAGTACCCCCCCGGGACAGGGGTCCTACGAGCAGTACTTC.

This clone appeared a few times. V and J are TRBV4-3 and TRBJ1-1; 7 nucleotides agree with TRBD1. V was pared by 6 bases and J by 2 bases, with 12 bases of the junction left unmatched. The germline V gene encodes CDR1 LGHNA and CDR2 YSLEER. The CDR3 consists of 16 residues. CDR3 DNA sequence: TGCGCCAGCAGTCGAGAAAGACAGGGAGGAAACACTGAAGCTTTCTTT. This gives the protein CASSRERQGGNTEAFF.

This sequence joins TRBV5-1 and TRBJ1-2; TRBD1 might be the D (6 bases). In germline, CDR1 is SGHRS, CDR2 YFSETQ. The CDR3 has 16 amino acids. Trimming pared 0 bases from V and 4 bases from J, leaving 16 bases between. CDR3 region: CASSLESPRGGYGYTF. Here the CDR3 DNA reads TGCGCCAGCAGCTTGGAATCGCCCAGAGGGGGCTATGGCTACACCTTC.

The V call is TRBV29-1, the J call TRBJ2-3; D perhaps matches TRBD2 (6 bases). The CDR3 sequence is 12 residues long. Trimming cost V 4 bases and J 8 bases, with 13 bases left between them. In germline, CDR1 is SQVTM, CDR2 ANQGSEA. The CDR3 sequence: CSVATLAATQYF. In DNA, the CDR3 is TGCAGCGTTGCCACACTAGCTGCTACGCAGTATTTT.

The genes are TRBV11-3 and TRBJ2-7; tentatively, D is TRBD2 (6 bases). This CDR3 contains 12 residues. The V gene lost 4 bases and the J gene lost 9 bases, with 13 bases spanning the gap. Germline CDR1 and CDR2: SGHNT and YENEEA. CDR3 DNA sequence: TGTGCCAGCAGCTCGCCTTTGGGGGGGCAGTACTTC. Translating it yields CASSSPLGGQYF.

This CDR3 reads CASSVRTNDIQYF. The CDR3 DNA reads TGTGCCAGTAGTGTCCGGACAAATGACATTCAGTACTTC. V is TRBV19 and J is TRBJ2-4; a possible D gene is TRBD1 (5 bases). V dropped 5 bases and J dropped 8 bases, with 13 bases sitting between them. The germline V gene has CDR1 LNHDA and CDR2 SQIVND (reference sequence). There are 13 residues in the CDR3. Based on the CDR3 plus reference TRBV19 and TRBJ2-4, the full variable domain is DGGITQSPKYLFRKEGQNVTLSCEQNLNHDAMYWYRQDPGQGLRLIYYSQIVNDFQKGDIAEGYSVSREKKESFPLTVTSAQKNPTAFYLCASSVRTNDIQYFGAGTRLSVL.

The chain joins TRBV4-3 to TRBJ2-3; 10 positions agree with TRBD2. With 1 base clipped from V and 4 bases from J, the junction kept 5 bases outside the gene matches. The CDR3 has 16 residues. Germline V gene sequence: CDR1 LGHNA, CDR2 YSLEER. The CDR3: CASSQAGTSVADTQYF. CDR3 bases: TGCGCCAGCAGCCAAGCCGGGACTAGCGTAGCAGATACGCAGTATTTT.

The chain links TRBV6-5 to TRBJ2-7; 9 bases are shared with TRBD2. The CDR3 contains 15 residues. Germline values: CDR1 MNHEY, CDR2 SVGAGI. After removal of 6 bases from V and 1 base from J, the junction contained 7 bases not matched to a gene. The DNA of the CDR3 is TGTGCCAGCAGGCGGGTGCTAGCGGGGTCCTACGAGCAGTACTTC. Its translation is CASRRVLAGSYEQYF.

The count of this clone is one. This chain connects TRBV29-1 to TRBJ2-7, with TRBD1 identical over 8 bases. V shed 4 bases and J 4 bases; nucleotides not matched to a gene: 12. Per the germline V gene, CDR1 is SQVTM and CDR2 is ANQGSEA. CDR3 size: 15 residues. DNA for the CDR3: TGCAGCGTTGGACCCCTGGCACAGGGGGTGTACGAGCAGTACTTC. Translating it yields CSVGPLAQGVYEQYF.